This T cell receptor (beta chain) was captured by sequencing in a study of cytomegalovirus exposure and HLA in healthy donors. PCR used 60 Vbeta primers and 13 Jbeta primers. Only in-frame clones appear in the TCRdb table, and some are missing; sequencing was by immunoSEQ multiplex PCR. The table includes more than 85,000 clones, less than 85% detected once. Germline V lookup: CDR1 SGHRS, CDR2 YFSETQ. The CDR3 totals 15 residues. J gave up 5 bases and V 1 base, and 7 bases lay outside the gene matches. Donors sampled were nominally healthy, though unrecorded immune exposures were likely. Specimen: PBMCs. The chain employs TRBV5-1 and TRBJ2-3; TRBD2 matches at 7 bases. The source of this sequence is a man aged 35-49 years in good health and CMV-seronegative. CDR3 sequence (DNA): TGCGCCAGCAGCTTGTTGGCGGGGGAGGGAGATACGCAGTATTTT. Translation: CASSLLAGEGDTQYF.